This TCR beta chain was identified in a study of blood T cell repertoires in COVID-19. In Seattle, patients joined the study during active infection and were tracked longitudinally. V was clipped by 3 bases and J by 8 bases, with 10 bases between them. CDR3 length: 12 residues. The germline V gene has CDR1 KGHSH and CDR2 LQKENI. Only in-frame clones appear in the TCRdb table, and some are missing; sequencing was by immunoSEQ multiplex PCR. Among just over 250,000 clones listed, roughly 88% were seen once. The sequence came from a woman between 70 and 85 years old with COVID-19, enrolled during active disease. Sample: peripheral blood. The rearrangement uses TRBV18 and TRBJ1-1; D is possibly TRBD1 (6 bases). CDR3 coding DNA: TGTGCCAGCTCACCTACCACAGGGGAAGCTTTCTTT. Its protein product is CASSPTTGEAFF.